This T cell receptor (beta chain) comes out of a study of blood T cell repertoires in COVID-19. Overall study: COVID-19 samples from acute and convalescent phases originated in the United States, Italy and Spain. Sources were T cells, B-cell-depleted T cells, or PBMCs; the material itself was cDNA or gDNA.

This CDR3 has 14 residues. CDR1 SGHTS and CDR2 YDEGEE come from the germline V gene. With 4 bases removed from V and 9 bases from J, the gap between germline ends came to 16 bases. Assay: immunoSEQ multiplex PCR; the TCRdb copy retains only in-frame clones and omits some. The data hold 450,000 to 500,000 clones, with over 75% observed a single time. This TCR was recovered from a human donor in a cohort sampled during active COVID-19. Source material: peripheral blood. The chain recombines TRBV5-8 with TRBJ1-4; a weak D match, TRBD1 (6 bases). The CDR3 DNA reads as TGTGCCAGCAGCCAACTCACAGGGTTGCAAAAACTGTTTTTT. Translated: CASSQLTGLQKLFF.